These 16 T cell receptor beta chains were all obtained from the same sample, sequenced in a study of cytomegalovirus exposure and HLA in healthy donors. Primers for the PCR totalled 60 Vbeta and 13 Jbeta. Here immunoSEQ multiplex PCR was the method, and the copy in TCRdb shows in-frame clones only, minus some. The sample includes about 160,000 clones. The sequencing sample was made of PBMCs. These receptors all stem from a man younger than 45 in good health and CMV-seronegative.

The J gene is TRBJ1-1, the V gene TRBV6-5; possibly TRBD1 for D (6 bases). V lost 2 bases and J 1 base, leaving 14 bases between the germline ends. This CDR3 comprises 16 residues. Germline values: CDR1 MNHEY, CDR2 SVGAGI. The CDR3 loop is CASSYAYRVTNTEAFF. The CDR3 coding sequence is TGTGCCAGCAGTTACGCCTACAGGGTTACGAACACTGAAGCTTTCTTT.

The genes are TRBV18 and TRBJ2-6; 7 bases are shared with TRBD1. The germline gives CDR1 KGHSH, CDR2 LQKENI. Trimming at V came to 3 bases and at J to 0 bases, leaving 8 bases not matched to a gene. This CDR3 has 18 amino acids. The CDR3 spells CASSPRQGGGSGANVLTF. CDR3 in DNA: TGTGCCAGCTCACCTCGACAGGGTGGTGGCTCTGGGGCCAACGTCCTGACTTTC. Complete variable domain (other parts from reference TRBV18 and TRBJ2-6): NAGVMQNPRHLVRRRGQEARLRCSPMKGHSHVYWYRQLPEEGLKFMVYLQKENIIDESGMPKERFSAEFPKEGPSILRIQQVVRGDSAAYFCASSPRQGGGSGANVLTFGAGSRLTVL.

The gene calls are TRBV29-1 and TRBJ1-2, with no clear D. Trimming took off 4 bases at V and 3 bases at J, with 9 bases between the two ends. Germline V gene sequence: CDR1 SQVTM, CDR2 ANQGSEA. The CDR3 has 12 residues. CDR3 sequence reads: CSVGVQYYGYTF. The CDR3, as DNA: TGCAGCGTTGGCGTCCAATACTATGGCTACACCTTC.

CDR3 in amino acids: CASSLFEGARGQPQHF. As DNA, the CDR3 is TGTGCCAGCAGTTTATTCGAGGGGGCGAGAGGTCAGCCCCAGCATTTT. The chain has TRBV28 and TRBJ1-5, with TRBD1 matching over 7 bases. This CDR3 region has 16 residues. V dropped 1 base and J dropped 6; count of bases not matched to a gene: 9. Germline CDR1 and CDR2: MDHEN and SYDVKM.

This chain uses TRBV30 with TRBJ2-7, with 11 bases aligning to TRBD2. V was pared by 1 base and J by 7 bases, with 12 bases of the junction left unmatched. The CDR3 runs to 16 residues. Germline values: CDR1 GTSNPN, CDR2 SVGIG (reference sequence). The CDR3 here is CAWSGQPSGRRREQYF. CDR3 nucleotides: TGTGCCTGGAGTGGCCAGCCTAGCGGGAGGCGACGGGAGCAGTACTTC.

V gene TRBV7-2 combines with J gene TRBJ1-3; no firm D call. Trimming took off 2 bases at V and 0 bases at J, with 11 bases between the two ends. This CDR3 is 16 amino acids long. Germline CDR1 and CDR2: SGHTA and FQGNSA. CDR3 nucleotide sequence: TGTGCCAGCAGCTTATCCCCCTCCCGCTCTGGAAACACCATATATTTT. Encoded protein: CASSLSPSRSGNTIYF.

This chain links TRBV11-2 with TRBJ2-1; 7 nucleotides line up with TRBD2. This CDR3 spans 15 amino acids. Germline CDR1 SGHAT, CDR2 FQNNGV. The junction had 2 bases not matched to a gene; V was cut back by 1 base and J by 2 bases. CDR3: CASSLVTSAYNEQFF. The CDR3 bases are TGTGCCAGCAGCTTAGTAACTAGCGCCTACAATGAGCAGTTCTTC.

The chain has TRBV6-5 and TRBJ2-7; tentative D call: TRBD1 (6 bases). V gave up 4 bases and J gave up 2 bases, with 12 bases separating them. The V gene's germline CDR1 is MNHEY and CDR2 SVGAGI. The CDR3 is 14 amino acids. The CDR3 reads CASSLGGGTYEQYF. Here the CDR3 DNA reads TGTGCCAGCAGTTTAGGGGGTGGAACCTACGAGCAGTACTTC.

The rearrangement links TRBV7-8 to TRBJ2-7; 10 bases agree with TRBD2. The CDR3 is 14 residues long. Germline V CDR1 and CDR2: SGHVS, FQNEAQ. V lost 5 bases and J lost 0; bases outside the gene matches: 1. The CDR3 DNA reads as TGTGCCAGCAGCGGACTAGCGGCCTCCTACGAGCAGTACTTC. It encodes CASSGLAASYEQYF.

The rearrangement joins TRBV7-9 to TRBJ1-3; 7 bases line up with TRBD1. V shed 5 bases and J 0 bases; nucleotides not matched to a gene: 7. This CDR3 is 16 amino acids long. The V gene's germline CDR1 is SEHNR and CDR2 FQNEAQ (reference sequence). CDR3 coding DNA: TGTGCCAGCAGCGCTCGGTACAGGGGCTCTGGAAACACCATATATTTT. It encodes CASSARYRGSGNTIYF.

V usage is TRBV29-1 and J usage is TRBJ2-1; 11 nucleotides agree with TRBD2. In germline, CDR1 is SQVTM, CDR2 ANQGSEA. The CDR3 length is 16 residues. Unmatched junction bases numbered 13, after V lost 6 bases and J lost 6 bases. This CDR3 is CSVLQGTSGSANEQFF. Here the CDR3 DNA reads TGCAGCGTACTACAGGGAACTAGCGGGAGTGCCAATGAGCAGTTCTTC.

This chain uses TRBV19 with TRBJ1-2, with 7 bases that match TRBD1. Trimming removed 6 bases from V and 7 bases from J; junction bases left unmatched: 5. Germline V gene sequence: CDR1 LNHDA, CDR2 SQIVND (reference sequence). The CDR3 extends over 12 amino acids. The CDR3 DNA is TGTGCCAGTAGCGACAGGGAGCGTGGCTACACCTTC. Translating gives CASSDRERGYTF.

The chain has TRBV7-2 and TRBJ2-7; 9 nucleotides align to TRBD2. The CDR3 covers 14 residues. The trim removed 4 bases at V and 3 bases at J, leaving 4 bases unmatched. CDR1 is SGHTA and CDR2 is FQGNSA in the germline V gene. The CDR3 DNA follows: TGTGCCAGCAGCTCGGGACTAGCTAACTACGAGCAGTACTTC. Encoded protein: CASSSGLANYEQYF.

Worth noting for this clone: Compared with germline, one end of the junction differs, possibly owing to a read error. V gene TRBV11-3 combines with J gene TRBJ2-7; perhaps TRBD2 as D (6 bases). In germline, CDR1 is SGHNT, CDR2 YENEEA. The CDR3 consists of 13 residues. This CDR3 reads CASSSGLSHERYF. The DNA of the CDR3 is TGTGCCAGCAGCTCTGGACTATCCCACGAGCGGTACTTC.

The chain employs TRBV18 and TRBJ2-6, with 7 positions matching TRBD1. Trimming at V came to 3 bases and at J to 0 bases, leaving 17 bases not matched to a gene. The CDR3 covers 21 residues. CDR1 KGHSH and CDR2 LQKENI come from the germline V gene. The CDR3 spells CASSPLQLGQRISSGANVLTF. CDR3 nucleotides: TGTGCCAGCTCACCTCTCCAACTGGGACAGCGAATTAGCTCTGGGGCCAACGTCCTGACTTTC.

The genes are TRBV7-2 and TRBJ2-1, with TRBD2 matching 8 bases. V trimming: 1 base; J trimming: 7 bases; junction bases outside the gene matches: 6. This CDR3 region has 15 residues. Per the germline V gene, CDR1 is SGHTA and CDR2 is FQGNSA. DNA for the CDR3: TGTGCCAGCAGCTTAGACCAGCGGGAGTGGAATGAGCAGTTCTTC. Protein: CASSLDQREWNEQFF.